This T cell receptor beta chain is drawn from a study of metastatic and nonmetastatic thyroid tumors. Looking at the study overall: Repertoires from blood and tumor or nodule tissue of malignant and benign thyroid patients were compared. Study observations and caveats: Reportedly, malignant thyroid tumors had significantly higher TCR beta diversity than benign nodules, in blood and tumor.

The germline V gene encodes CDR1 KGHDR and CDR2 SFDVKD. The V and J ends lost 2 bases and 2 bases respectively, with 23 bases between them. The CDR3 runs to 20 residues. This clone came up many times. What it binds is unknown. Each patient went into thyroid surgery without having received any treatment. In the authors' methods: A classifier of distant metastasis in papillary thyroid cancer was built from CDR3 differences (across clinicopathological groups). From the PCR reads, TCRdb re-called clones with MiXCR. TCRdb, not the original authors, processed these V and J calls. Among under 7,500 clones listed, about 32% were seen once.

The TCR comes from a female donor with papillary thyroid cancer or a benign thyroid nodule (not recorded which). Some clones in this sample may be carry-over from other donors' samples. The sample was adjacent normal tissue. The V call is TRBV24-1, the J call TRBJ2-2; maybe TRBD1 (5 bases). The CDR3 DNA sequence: TGTGCCACCAGTGATTCATCAGTCGCAGGGTATATACCCAACACCGGGGAGCTGTTTTTT. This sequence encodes CATSDSSVAGYIPNTGELFF.